The source of this T cell receptor beta chain is a study of T cell responses to AZD1222 COVID-19 vaccine. Study-wide points: Donors were chiefly white British, with a greater number of females, and clonal diversity was perhaps underestimated. Unmutated variant regions are reportedly targeted by nearly half of spike-specific TCRs. Only six people who got AZD1222 tested seropositive at baseline.

The CDR3 is 13 residues long. CDR1 SGHTA and CDR2 FQGNSA come from the germline V gene. V dropped 8 bases and J dropped 4 bases, with 13 bases sitting between them. The protocol was immunoSEQ multiplex PCR, while the TCRdb copy is restricted to in-frame clones and leaves out a portion. Counted here are approximately 140,000 clones, over 75% occurring once; the ten biggest clones make up around 2.9%. Doses given second, at about 4 or about 12 weeks, were pooled. As regards this clone: Its antigen is currently unknown.

The material sequenced was peripheral blood, taken 28 days after the second AZD1222 dose. The chain couples TRBV7-2 to TRBJ2-3; D possibly corresponds to TRBD1 (5 bases). The TCR originated in an adult who received the AZD1222 COVID-19 vaccine. The CDR3 reads CASQRSRADTQYF. The DNA for the CDR3 is TGTGCCAGCCAGAGGAGCAGGGCAGATACGCAGTATTTT.